The subject of this entry is one TCR beta chain. Its antigen remains undetermined. Base qualities were left out, and no much larger clone turns up one base away. The data stem from a study of blood T cells in healthy people across ages (dated by TCRdb to the mid-2010s). Turning to the overall study: In model experiments, template switching captured roughly one uniquely barcoded TCR beta cDNA molecule for every two T cells. To track age-related changes in TCR beta repertoire diversity, the study relied on deep sequencing normalized with unique cDNA molecular identifiers. The donors were divided into four age groups: young (average about 15 years), middle-aged (approximately 39), aged (about 56) and long-lived (roughly 82). To avoid experimental bias, donors of different ages were spread randomly across the sequencing lanes. Two additional independent replicas of 1 million unique cDNA reads from the same blood draw were analyzed for two donors (one aged 18 to 29 and one aged 80 or older).

The approximately 39 donors, aged about 6 to 95 years, were systemically healthy Caucasian individuals from Russia. Each donor gave 9.5 to 10 milliliters of peripheral blood, drawn into EDTA-treated Vacutainer tubes. Ficoll-Paque density-gradient centrifugation was used to isolate PBMCs, with at least 7 million obtained per sample. Total RNA, at least 6 micrograms per sample, was extracted from PBMCs with Trizol reagent. The percentages of naive CD45RAhigh/CD27high T cells were determined by flow cytometry on a PBMC aliquot from every donor. The library was produced with 5' RACE. Sequencing was carried out with an Illumina HiSeq 2500. A second about 6 to 11 cycle PCR used a sample-barcoded 5' primer and a J-beta primer mix. A template-switch 5' adaptor carrying 12 random nucleotides introduced a unique molecular identifier onto each TCR beta cDNA molecule. Each sample yielded at least 3 million CDR3-containing paired-end reads. All of the RNA was converted into first-strand cDNA using the Mint cDNA synthesis kit, with a TRBC-specific oligonucleotide serving as the primer. All cDNA was treated with uracil-DNA glycosylase and then went through a first 18-cycle PCR with the universal primers M1SS and BC2_uni_R. Turning to the authors' computational methods: Normalization of each sample was performed by random selection of 1 million high-quality reads, each carrying a distinct molecular identifier. Instead of being binned into consensus sequences, reads that shared molecular identifiers were thrown out. MiTCR, set to a Q25 quality threshold and the strictest error-elimination algorithm, was used for CDR3 identification, clonotype clustering and error correction. A nonparametric unseen species model using Euler transformation provided a lower-bound estimate of total TCR beta diversity. TCRdb passed the public sequencing reads through fastp at Q25 and MiXCR, retaining productive beta sequences. Identical CDR3 proteins give one entry, which carries the most common genes and DNA. The V and J calls shown here were made by TCRdb, not taken from the authors' results. This sample gives over 1,300,000 distinct CDR3 sequences in total; approximately 63% of them show up just once. About 6.3% of the sample is held by the ten biggest clonotypes.

Summary of the overall study and its limitations: There was a strong correlation between observed TCR beta diversity and the percentage of naive T cells measured by flow cytometry. The CMV infection status of donors was not known, potentially confounding age-related changes in expanded clonotypes. As age increased, observed TCR beta diversity per million T cells dropped in a roughly linear way, and a significant reduction was already evident by age 40. Conclusive comparison of naive and antigen-experienced compartments was prevented by the profiling of bulk unsorted PBMCs. Estimates of total diversity from one million sequenced T cells were regarded as lower bounds and underestimates. Compared with the aged group, the long-lived group had more naive CD4+ T cells, fewer expanded clones and increased TCR diversity, suggesting age selection.

This TCR derives from a man younger than 35 in good health. The sample taken for sequencing was blood.

CDR3 protein: CASSRAGAGPVGTDTQYF. The DNA reads as follows: TGTGCCAGCAGTCGAGCGGGGGCCGGCCCGGTTGGCACAGATACGCAGTATTTT. The chain is made from TRBV7-9 and TRBJ2-3; TRBD2 agrees with 8 junctional bases. The germline V and J ends show losses of 6 bases and 1 base respectively, and no gene match explains 15 bases of the junction. According to the germline V gene (reference sequence), CDR1 reads SEHNR and CDR2 reads FQNEAQ. The CDR3 runs 18 residues from the cysteine to the phenylalanine. Only the CDR3 part of the read is kept: 54 bases, read in frame from the first base.